These 9 T cell receptor beta chains were sequenced from one sample in a study of T cells in Graves' hyperthyroidism and ophthalmopathy. Amplification targeted TCR beta CDR3 regions from RNA transcripts. Carried out on the TCR CDR3, a first-round RT-PCR used the HTBI primer set. MiXCR, run by TCRdb on the multiplex PCR reads, gives a single entry per CDR3 protein. The sample holds around 350,000 distinct CDR3 sequences; more than 14% are singletons and the top ten take about 18%. Material for sequencing was blood. The receptor source for this set is a woman between 25 and 40 years old with Graves' ophthalmopathy.

The rearrangement uses TRBV27 and TRBJ1-6; tentatively, D is TRBD1 (5 bases). There are 14 residues in the CDR3. Germline V gene lookup returns CDR1 MNHEY and CDR2 SMNVEV (reference sequence). The V end was cut by 7 bases, the J end by 5 bases, with 12 bases between. CDR3 loop: CASNGALNNSPLHF. CDR3 nucleotides: TGTGCCAGCAACGGGGCTTTGAATAATTCACCCCTCCACTTT.

The CDR3 reads CASSSRDGYNQPQHF. CDR3 in DNA: TGTGCCAGCAGCTCCCGGGACGGGTACAATCAGCCCCAGCATTTT. The rearrangement joins TRBV6-1 to TRBJ1-5; tentative D call: TRBD1 (5 bases). The CDR3 is made up of 15 amino acids. CDR1 and CDR2 from the germline V gene are MNHNS and SASEGT. Trimming pared 6 bases from V and 3 bases from J, leaving 15 bases between.

This clonotype occurred many times. The chain has TRBV6-1 and TRBJ1-5, with D uncertain. Germline V gene sequence: CDR1 MNHNS, CDR2 SASEGT. V lost 6 bases, J lost 4 bases, and 10 bases lay in between. The CDR3 totals 13 residues. The CDR3: CASRVKENQPQHF. Written as DNA, the CDR3 is TGTGCCAGCAGAGTCAAGGAGAATCAGCCCCAGCATTTT.

This clonotype has only a few counts. V is TRBV5-1 and J is TRBJ2-2; D remains unclear. This CDR3 has 12 amino acids. V was shortened by 5 bases and J by 6 bases, with 8 bases between the two germline ends. Germline lookup yields CDR1 SGHRS and CDR2 YFSETQ. The CDR3 coding sequence is TGCGCCAGCAGTCCTGTTCCCGGGGAGCTGTTTTTT. Protein: CASSPVPGELFF.

V and J are TRBV5-6 and TRBJ2-5; 11 positions match TRBD2. V was pared by 1 base and J by 1 base, with 3 bases of the junction left unmatched. The CDR3 is 16 residues long. Germline CDR1 SGHDT, CDR2 YYEEEE. CDR3 in DNA: TGTGCCAGCAGCTTGAGTCTAGCGGGGGGCCAAGAGACCCAGTACTTC. Encoded protein: CASSLSLAGGQETQYF.

This clonotype was seen many times. This chain uses TRBV7-9 with TRBJ2-5; TRBD1 matches 8 bases. Germline CDR1 reads SEHNR; CDR2 reads FQNEAQ (reference sequence). The CDR3 loop spans 16 amino acids. The junction had 14 bases not matched to a gene; V was cut back by 9 bases and J by 2 bases. The CDR3 DNA reads as TGTGCCAGTGGATTACCGGGACAGGAGGTTCAAGAGACCCAGTACTTC. Its protein is CASGLPGQEVQETQYF.

This clonotype was found many times. The chain links TRBV7-8 to TRBJ2-1; D may be TRBD1 (5 bases). CDR3 length: 15 residues. Germline CDR1 SGHVS, CDR2 FQNEAQ. V lost 1 base, J lost 6 bases, and 13 bases lay in between. The DNA for the CDR3 is TGTGCCAGCAGCTTAGGACAGAACTATATCAATGAGCAGTTCTTC. This gives the protein CASSLGQNYINEQFF.

This clonotype was seen a few times. V gene TRBV29-1 combines with J gene TRBJ2-3, with TRBD1 as a possible D gene (5 bases). The CDR3 sequence is 18 residues long. Looked up from germline, CDR1 is SQVTM and CDR2 is ANQGSEA. Between the trimmed V and J ends, which lost 7 bases and 4 bases, there was a span of 30 bases. The CDR3 is CSAPIGHDRPAPSDTQYF. In DNA form, the CDR3 reads TGCAGCGCCCCTATTGGACACGACCGGCCGGCCCCCTCAGATACGCAGTATTTT.

This clonotype has a count of ten or more. The chain employs TRBV7-2 and TRBJ2-5; D possibly corresponds to TRBD1 (6 bases). Germline CDR1 SGHTA, CDR2 FQGNSA. This CDR3 contains 13 residues. V lost 3 bases to trimming and J lost 5 bases, with 10 bases between them. The CDR3 coding sequence is TGTGCCAGCAGCTTGAACAGGGAGGAGACCCAGTACTTC. Translation gives CASSLNREETQYF.